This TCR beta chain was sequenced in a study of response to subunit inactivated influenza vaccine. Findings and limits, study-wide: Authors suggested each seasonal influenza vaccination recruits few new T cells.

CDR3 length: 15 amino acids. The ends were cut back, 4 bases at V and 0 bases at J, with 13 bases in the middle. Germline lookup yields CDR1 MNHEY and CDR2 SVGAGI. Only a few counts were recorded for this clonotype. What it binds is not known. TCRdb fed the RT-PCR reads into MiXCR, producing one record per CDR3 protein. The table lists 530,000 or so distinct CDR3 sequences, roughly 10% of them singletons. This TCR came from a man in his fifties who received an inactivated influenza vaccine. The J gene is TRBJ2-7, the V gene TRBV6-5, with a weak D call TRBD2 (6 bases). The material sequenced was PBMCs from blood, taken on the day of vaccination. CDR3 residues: CASSWGLLSSYEQYF. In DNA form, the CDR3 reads TGTGCCAGCAGTTGGGGACTCTTGAGCTCCTACGAGCAGTACTTC.